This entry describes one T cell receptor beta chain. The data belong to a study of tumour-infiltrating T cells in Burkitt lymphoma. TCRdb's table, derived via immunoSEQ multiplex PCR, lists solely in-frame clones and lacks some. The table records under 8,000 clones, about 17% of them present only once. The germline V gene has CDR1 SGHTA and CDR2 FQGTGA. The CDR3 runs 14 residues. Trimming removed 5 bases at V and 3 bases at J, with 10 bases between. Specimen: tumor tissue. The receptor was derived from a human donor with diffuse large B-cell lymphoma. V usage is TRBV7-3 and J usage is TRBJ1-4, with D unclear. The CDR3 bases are TGTGCCAGCAGCCACCAGGTCTCTAATGAAAAACTGTTTTTT. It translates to CASSHQVSNEKLFF. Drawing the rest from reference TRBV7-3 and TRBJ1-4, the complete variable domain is GAGVSQTPSNKVTEKGKYVELRCDPISGHTALYWYRQSLGQGPEFLIYFQGTGAADDSGLPNDRFFAVRPEGSVSTLKIQRTERGDSAVYLCASSHQVSNEKLFFGSGTQLSVL.